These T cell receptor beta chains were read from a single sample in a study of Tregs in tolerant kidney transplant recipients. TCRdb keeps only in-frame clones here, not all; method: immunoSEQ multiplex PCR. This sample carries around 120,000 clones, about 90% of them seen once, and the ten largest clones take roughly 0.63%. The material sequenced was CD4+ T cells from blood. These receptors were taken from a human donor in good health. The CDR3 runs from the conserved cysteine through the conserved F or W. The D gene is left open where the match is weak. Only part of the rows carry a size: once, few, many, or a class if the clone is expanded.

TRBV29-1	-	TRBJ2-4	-	CSAETPPGNIQYF	TGCAGCGCCGAAACACCCCCGGGGAACATTCAGTACTTC
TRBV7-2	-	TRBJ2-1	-	CASSSRWYNEQFF	TGTGCCAGCAGCTCCCGGTGGTACAATGAGCAGTTCTTC
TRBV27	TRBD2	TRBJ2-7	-	CASSLRSQLAGGSYEQYF	TGTGCCAGCAGTTTACGCTCGCAACTAGCGGGGGGCTCCTACGAGCAGTACTTC
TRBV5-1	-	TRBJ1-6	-	CASSFQGSENSPLHF	TGCGCCAGCAGCTTTCAGGGTTCCGAGAATTCACCCCTCCACTTT
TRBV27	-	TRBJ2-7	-	CAISARSGEQYF	TGTGCCATCTCGGCGAGGTCCGGCGAGCAGTACTTC
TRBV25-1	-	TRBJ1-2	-	CASSNDGSNYGYTF	TGTGCCAGCAGTAACGATGGGAGTAACTATGGCTACACCTTC
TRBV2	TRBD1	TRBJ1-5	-	CASRAPGGMGQPQHF	TGTGCCAGCAGAGCACCAGGGGGCATGGGTCAGCCCCAGCATTTT
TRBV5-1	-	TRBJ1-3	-	CASSRTAKSSGNTIYF	TGCGCCAGCAGCCGAACAGCCAAAAGCTCTGGAAACACCATATATTTT
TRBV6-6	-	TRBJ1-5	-	CASSYTHPGLQPQHF	TGTGCCAGCAGTTACACACACCCAGGGCTCCAGCCCCAGCATTTT
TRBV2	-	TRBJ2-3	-	CASTRVTRDDTDTQYF	TGTGCCAGCACCCGAGTGACCCGGGACGACACAGATACGCAGTATTTT
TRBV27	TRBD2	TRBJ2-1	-	CASSSSLADYNEQFF	TGTGCCAGCAGTTCGTCACTAGCGGATTACAATGAGCAGTTCTTC
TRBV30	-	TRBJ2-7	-	CAWSVRQAPYEQYF	TGTGCCTGGAGTGTACGTCAGGCCCCCTACGAGCAGTACTTC
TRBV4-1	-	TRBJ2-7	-	CASSHLTGTKYYEQYF	TGCGCCAGCAGCCATCTTACCGGGACAAAATACTACGAGCAGTACTTC
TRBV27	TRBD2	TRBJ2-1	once	CASSFGLAAYNEQFF	TGTGCCAGCAGTTTCGGACTAGCGGCCTACAATGAGCAGTTCTTC